The 14 T cell receptor beta chains listed next were all sequenced from one sample in a study of T cell responses to AZD1222 COVID-19 vaccine. The protocol was immunoSEQ multiplex PCR, while the TCRdb copy is restricted to in-frame clones and leaves out a portion. The profile shows roughly 140,000 clones, roughly 89% of them singletons. The sequenced sample was peripheral blood, obtained on day 0 of AZD1222 vaccination. The receptor source for this set is an adult in good health.

The rearrangement uses TRBV15 and TRBJ1-5, with 7 bases that match TRBD1. After removal of 3 bases from V and 12 bases from J, the junction contained 8 bases not matched to a gene. The CDR3 consists of 13 residues. CDR1 and CDR2 from the germline V gene are LNHNV and YYDKDF (reference sequence). The CDR3 DNA reads as TGTGCCACCAGCAGGGACCGGGACAGAGTCCAGCATTTT. It translates to CATSRDRDRVQHF.

The V call is TRBV5-6, the J call TRBJ1-3; TRBD1 is a possible D gene (6 bases). V shed 5 bases and J shed 7 bases, with 16 bases lying between them. Per the germline V gene, CDR1 is SGHDT and CDR2 is YYEEEE. The CDR3 is 14 residues long. DNA for the CDR3: TGTGCCAGCAGTTTATCCCGGGGGGCCAACACCATATATTTT. Its translation: CASSLSRGANTIYF. The entire variable domain, with the rest obtained from reference TRBV5-6 and TRBJ1-3, is as follows: DAGVTQSPTHLIKTRGQQVTLRCSPKSGHDTVSWYQQALGQGPQFIFQYYEEEERQRGNFPDRFSGHQFPNYSSELNVNALLLGDSALYLCASSLSRGANTIYFGEGSWLTVV.

The rearrangement links TRBV7-9 to TRBJ2-1, with 10 bases lining up with TRBD2. The CDR3 consists of 19 residues. V lost 5 bases and J lost 0; bases outside the gene matches: 13. Germline lookup yields CDR1 SEHNR and CDR2 FQNEAQ (reference sequence). The CDR3 nucleotides read TGTGCCAGCAGCCCCTCCGTCCGGACTAGCGGCAGCTCCTACAATGAGCAGTTCTTC. The encoded protein is CASSPSVRTSGSSYNEQFF. Full variable domain (missing parts from reference TRBV7-9 and TRBJ2-1): DTGVSQNPRHKITKRGQNVTFRCDPISEHNRLYWYRQTLGQGPEFLTYFQNEAQLEKSRLLSDRFSAERPKGSFSTLEIQRTEQGDSAMYLCASSPSVRTSGSSYNEQFFGPGTRLTVL.

The rearrangement joins TRBV5-1 to TRBJ2-7; D gene ambiguous. The V and J ends lost 4 bases and 6 bases respectively, with 17 bases between them. CDR3 size: 14 residues. CDR1 is SGHRS, CDR2 YFSETQ, per germline. The CDR3 bases are TGCGCCAGCAGCCCCAACTCCAGCCCGAGCGAGCAGTACTTC. Its protein is CASSPNSSPSEQYF.

J is TRBJ1-2 and V is TRBV28; TRBD1 agrees at 10 bases. In germline, CDR1 is MDHEN, CDR2 SYDVKM. V trimming: 4 bases; J trimming: 8 bases; junction bases outside the gene matches: 10. CDR3 length: 15 residues. For the CDR3, the DNA is TGTGCCAGCAGTTCACCCGGGACAGGGGAAGAAGGCTACACCTTC. It is translated as CASSSPGTGEEGYTF.

J is TRBJ1-5 and V is TRBV4-1; D not resolved. CDR1 and CDR2 (germline): MGHRA, YSYEKL. The CDR3 covers 13 residues. V was shortened by 4 bases and J by 3 bases, with 7 bases between the two germline ends. This CDR3 is CASSRTLNQPQHF. As DNA, the CDR3 is TGCGCCAGCAGCCGAACCCTCAATCAGCCCCAGCATTTT.

This chain links TRBV29-1 with TRBJ1-1; the D is unclear. Trimming took off 4 bases at V and 5 bases at J, with 8 bases between the two ends. Germline values: CDR1 SQVTM, CDR2 ANQGSEA. The CDR3 length is 11 residues. DNA for the CDR3: TGCAGCGTTGTGCTCGGGACTGAAGCTTTCTTT. Amino acid sequence: CSVVLGTEAFF. Using reference TRBV29-1 and TRBJ1-1 for the parts outside the CDR3, the full variable domain is SAVISQKPSRDICQRGTSLTIQCQVDSQVTMMFWYRQQPGQSLTLIATANQGSEATYESGFVIDKFPISRPNLTFSTLTVSNMSPEDSSIYLCSVVLGTEAFFGQGTRLTVV.

This chain links TRBV23-1 with TRBJ1-6, with 8 bases that match TRBD1. TRBV23-1 is sorted into the ORF group, with uncertain function. The CDR3 has 19 amino acids. J lost 3 bases, V lost 4 bases, and 14 bases had no gene match. For the CDR3, the DNA is TGCGCCAGCAGTCGGGAGGGACAGGATCTTTCCCACTATAATTCACCCCTCCACTTT. Translating it yields CASSREGQDLSHYNSPLHF.

The chain recombines TRBV4-1 with TRBJ1-5; TRBD1 is a possible D gene (6 bases). The CDR3 is 16 amino acids. Germline CDR1 reads MGHRA; CDR2 reads YSYEKL. Trimming took 6 bases from V and 0 from J, leaving 15 bases between them. This CDR3 reads CASRQSTGYSNQPQHF. CDR3 DNA: TGCGCCAGCAGGCAATCAACAGGGTATAGCAATCAGCCCCAGCATTTT.

The gene calls are TRBV30 and TRBJ1-6; D is perhaps TRBD1 (5 bases). Trimming removed 8 bases at V and 4 bases at J, with 12 bases between. The CDR3 covers 13 residues. CDR1 and CDR2 from the germline V gene are GTSNPN and SVGIG (reference sequence). The CDR3 loop is CAAGTEYNSPLHF. In nucleotides, the CDR3 is TGTGCCGCCGGGACGGAGTATAATTCACCCCTCCACTTT.

This rearrangement joins TRBV24-1 to TRBJ2-1; 9 bases match TRBD2. This CDR3 spans 16 amino acids. Germline assignment: CDR1 KGHDR and CDR2 SFDVKD. V lost 4 bases and J lost 2; bases outside the gene matches: 5. CDR3 region: CATSEAGGRPYNEQFF. CDR3 nucleotides: TGTGCCACCAGTGAGGCGGGAGGGAGACCCTACAATGAGCAGTTCTTC.

J is TRBJ2-5 and V is TRBV27; 7 bases agree with TRBD1. The J segment lost 5 bases and the V segment lost 4 bases, leaving 4 bases of the junction unmatched. Germline-derived CDR1 and CDR2 are MNHEY and SMNVEV (reference sequence). The CDR3 totals 13 residues. The CDR3 protein is CASSSRQGETQYF. As DNA, the CDR3 is TGTGCCAGCAGTTCACGACAGGGCGAGACCCAGTACTTC.

The genes are TRBV29-1 and TRBJ2-1; 8 positions match TRBD2. After removal of 6 bases from V and 5 bases from J, the junction contained 12 bases not matched to a gene. The CDR3 has 15 amino acids. The germline V gene encodes CDR1 SQVTM and CDR2 ANQGSEA. The DNA of the CDR3 is TGCAGCGTGGGCCCCCGACTAGCGCGAGACAATGAGCAGTTCTTC. Translation: CSVGPRLARDNEQFF.

This sequence joins TRBV28 and TRBJ2-2; 8 bases agree with TRBD2. This CDR3 is built from 15 residues. Per germline, CDR1 MDHEN and CDR2 SYDVKM. The ends lost 7 bases at V and 7 bases at J; junction bases unmatched: 11. CDR3 nucleotides: TGTGCCAGCAAAGCTAGCGGGTCCCTCGGCGGGGAGCTGTTTTTT. Translated, it gives CASKASGSLGGELFF.